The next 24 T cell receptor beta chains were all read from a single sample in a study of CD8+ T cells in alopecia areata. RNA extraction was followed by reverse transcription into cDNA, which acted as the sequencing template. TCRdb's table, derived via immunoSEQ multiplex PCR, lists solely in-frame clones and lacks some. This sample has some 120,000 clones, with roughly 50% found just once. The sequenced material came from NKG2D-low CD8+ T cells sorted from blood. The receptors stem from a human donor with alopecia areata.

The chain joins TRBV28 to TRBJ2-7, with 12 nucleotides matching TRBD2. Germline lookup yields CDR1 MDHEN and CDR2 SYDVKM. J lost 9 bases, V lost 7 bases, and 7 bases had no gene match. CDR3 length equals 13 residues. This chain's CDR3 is CASKELAGGVQYF. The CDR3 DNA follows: TGTGCCAGCAAGGAACTAGCGGGAGGAGTGCAGTACTTC.

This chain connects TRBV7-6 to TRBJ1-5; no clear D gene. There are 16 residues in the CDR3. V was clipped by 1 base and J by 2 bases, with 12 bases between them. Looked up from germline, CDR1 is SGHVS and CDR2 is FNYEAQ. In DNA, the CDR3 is TGTGCCAGCAGCTTAGGGACCCCCGGAGGCAATCAGCCCCAGCATTTT. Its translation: CASSLGTPGGNQPQHF.

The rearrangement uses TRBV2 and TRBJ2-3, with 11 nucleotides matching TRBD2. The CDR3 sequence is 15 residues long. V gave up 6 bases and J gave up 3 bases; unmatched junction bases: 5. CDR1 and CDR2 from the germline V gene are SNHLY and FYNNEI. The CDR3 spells CASSPGLAATDTQYF. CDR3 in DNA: TGTGCCAGCAGCCCGGGACTAGCGGCAACAGATACGCAGTATTTT. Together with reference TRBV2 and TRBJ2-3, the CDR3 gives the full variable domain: EPEVTQTPSHQVTQMGQEVILRCVPISNHLYFYWYRQILGQKVEFLVSFYNNEISEKSEIFDDQFSVERPDGSNFTLKIRSTKLEDSAMYFCASSPGLAATDTQYFGPGTRLTVL.

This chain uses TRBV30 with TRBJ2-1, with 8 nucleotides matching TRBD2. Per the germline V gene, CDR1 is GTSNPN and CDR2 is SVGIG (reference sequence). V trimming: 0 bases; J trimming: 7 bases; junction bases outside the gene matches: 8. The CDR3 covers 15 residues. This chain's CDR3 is CAWSVVGLVGNEQFF. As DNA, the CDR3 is TGTGCCTGGAGTGTTGTGGGACTAGTCGGTAATGAGCAGTTCTTC.

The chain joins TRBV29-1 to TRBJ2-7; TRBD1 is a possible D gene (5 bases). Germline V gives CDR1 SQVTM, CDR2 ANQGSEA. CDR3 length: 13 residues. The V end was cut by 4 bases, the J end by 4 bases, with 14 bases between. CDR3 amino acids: CSVVGQTDYEQYF. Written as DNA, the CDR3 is TGCAGCGTTGTGGGCCAGACAGATTACGAGCAGTACTTC.

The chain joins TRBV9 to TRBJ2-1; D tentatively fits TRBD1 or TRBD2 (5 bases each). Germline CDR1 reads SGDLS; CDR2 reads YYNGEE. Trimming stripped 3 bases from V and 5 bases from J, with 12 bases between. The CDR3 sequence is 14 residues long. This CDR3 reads CASSAWDQNNEQFF. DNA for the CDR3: TGTGCCAGCAGCGCCTGGGACCAAAACAATGAGCAGTTCTTC.

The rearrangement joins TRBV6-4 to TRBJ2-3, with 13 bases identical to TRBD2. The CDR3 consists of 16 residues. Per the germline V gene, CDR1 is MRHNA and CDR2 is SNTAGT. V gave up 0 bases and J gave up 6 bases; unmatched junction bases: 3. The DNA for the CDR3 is TGTGCCAGCAGTGACTCAGGGACTAGCGGGATGGATACGCAGTATTTT. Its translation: CASSDSGTSGMDTQYF.

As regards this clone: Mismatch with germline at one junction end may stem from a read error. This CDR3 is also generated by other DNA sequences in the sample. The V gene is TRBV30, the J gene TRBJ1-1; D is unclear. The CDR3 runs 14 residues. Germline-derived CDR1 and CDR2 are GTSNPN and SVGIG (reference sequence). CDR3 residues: CAAQRKGRNTEAFF. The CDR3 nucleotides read TGTGCCGCCCAGCGGAAGGGTAGAAACACTGAAGCCTTCTTT.

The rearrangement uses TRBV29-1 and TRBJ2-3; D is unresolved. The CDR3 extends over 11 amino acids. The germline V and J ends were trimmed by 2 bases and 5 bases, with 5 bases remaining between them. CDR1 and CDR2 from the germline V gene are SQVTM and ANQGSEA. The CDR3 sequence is CSVEYGDTQYF. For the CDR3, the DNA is TGCAGCGTTGAATACGGAGATACGCAGTATTTT.

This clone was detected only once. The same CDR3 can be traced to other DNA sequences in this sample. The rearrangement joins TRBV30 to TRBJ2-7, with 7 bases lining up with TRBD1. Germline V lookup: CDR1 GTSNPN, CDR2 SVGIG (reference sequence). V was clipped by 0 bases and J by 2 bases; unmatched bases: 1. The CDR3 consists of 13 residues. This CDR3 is CAWSVGTAYEQYF. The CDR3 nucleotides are TGTGCCTGGAGTGTAGGGACAGCCTACGAGCAGTACTTC.

The CDR3 DNA reads TGTGCCAGCAGCTTCGGGAGTACAGATACGCAGTATTTT. Its protein product is CASSFGSTDTQYF. The genes are TRBV5-6 and TRBJ2-3; D may be TRBD2 (6 bases). Trimming took off 2 bases at V and 3 bases at J, with 7 bases between the two ends. The CDR3 has 13 residues. The germline V gene encodes CDR1 SGHDT and CDR2 YYEEEE.

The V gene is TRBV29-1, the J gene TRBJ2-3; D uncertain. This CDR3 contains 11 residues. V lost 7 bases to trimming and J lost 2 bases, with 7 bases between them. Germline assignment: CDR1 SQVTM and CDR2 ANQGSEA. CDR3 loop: CSADLTDTQYF. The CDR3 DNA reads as TGCAGCGCGGACCTCACAGATACGCAGTATTTT.

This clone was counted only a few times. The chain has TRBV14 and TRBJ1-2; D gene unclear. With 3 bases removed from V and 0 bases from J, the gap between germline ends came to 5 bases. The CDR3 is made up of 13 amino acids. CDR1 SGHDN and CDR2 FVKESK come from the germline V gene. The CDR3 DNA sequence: TGTGCCAGCAGCCACGGAACTAACTATGGCTACACCTTC. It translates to CASSHGTNYGYTF.

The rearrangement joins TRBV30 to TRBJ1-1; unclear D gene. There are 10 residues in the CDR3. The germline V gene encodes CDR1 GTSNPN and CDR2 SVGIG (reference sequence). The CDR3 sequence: CAPSPLEAFF. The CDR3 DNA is TGTGCTCCCAGCCCACTTGAAGCTTTCTTT. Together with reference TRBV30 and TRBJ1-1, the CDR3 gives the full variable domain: SQTIHQWPATLVQPVGSPLSLECTVEGTSNPNLYWYRQAAGRGLQLLFYSVGIGQISSEVPQNLSASRPQDRQFILSSKKLLLSDSGFYLCAPSPLEAFFGQGTRLTVV.

The CDR3 DNA follows: TGCGCCAGTGCGGGACAGGGGGTCTCTGGGGCCAACGTCCTGACTTTC. This codes for CASAGQGVSGANVLTF. This chain connects TRBV5-1 to TRBJ2-6; the match to TRBD1 covers 11 bases. The CDR3 is 16 residues long. The V and J ends lost 8 bases and 0 bases, in that order; junction bases with no gene match: 4. The germline V gene encodes CDR1 SGHRS and CDR2 YFSETQ.

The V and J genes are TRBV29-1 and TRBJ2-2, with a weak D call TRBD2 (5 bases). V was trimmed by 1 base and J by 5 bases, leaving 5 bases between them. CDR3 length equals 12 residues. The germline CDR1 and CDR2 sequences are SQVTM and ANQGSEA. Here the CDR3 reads CSVEGRTGELFF. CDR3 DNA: TGCAGCGTTGAAGGGAGGACCGGGGAGCTGTTTTTT.

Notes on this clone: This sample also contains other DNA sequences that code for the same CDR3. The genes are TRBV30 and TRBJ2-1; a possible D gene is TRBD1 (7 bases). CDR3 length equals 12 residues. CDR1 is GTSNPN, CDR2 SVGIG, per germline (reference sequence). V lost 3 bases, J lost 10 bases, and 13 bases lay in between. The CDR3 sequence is CAWSPGGNEQFF. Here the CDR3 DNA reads TGTGCCTGGAGCCCAGGGGGGAACGAGCAGTTCTTC.

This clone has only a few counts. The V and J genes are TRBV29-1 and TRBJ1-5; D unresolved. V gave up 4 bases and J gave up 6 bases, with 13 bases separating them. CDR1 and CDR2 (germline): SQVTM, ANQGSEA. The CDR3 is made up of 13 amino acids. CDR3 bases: TGCAGCGTTGCGCCGGAGGGAAGTCAGCCCCAGCATTTT. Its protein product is CSVAPEGSQPQHF.

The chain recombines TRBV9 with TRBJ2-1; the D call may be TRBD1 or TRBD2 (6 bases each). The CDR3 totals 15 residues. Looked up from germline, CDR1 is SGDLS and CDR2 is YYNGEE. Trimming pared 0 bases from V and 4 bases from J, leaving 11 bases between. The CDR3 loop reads CASSVAGAGYNEQFF. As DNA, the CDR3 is TGTGCCAGCAGCGTAGCGGGGGCCGGGTACAATGAGCAGTTCTTC.

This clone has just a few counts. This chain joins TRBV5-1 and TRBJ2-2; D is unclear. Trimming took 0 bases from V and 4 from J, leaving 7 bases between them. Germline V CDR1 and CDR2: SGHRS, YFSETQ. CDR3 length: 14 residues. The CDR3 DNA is TGCGCCAGCAGCTTGGAATCTCCCACCGGGGAGCTGTTTTTT. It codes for CASSLESPTGELFF.

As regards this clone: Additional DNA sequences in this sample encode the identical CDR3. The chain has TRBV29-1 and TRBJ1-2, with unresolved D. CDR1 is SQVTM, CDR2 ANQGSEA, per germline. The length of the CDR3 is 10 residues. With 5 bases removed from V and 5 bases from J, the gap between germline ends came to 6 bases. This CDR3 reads CSVPGYGYTF. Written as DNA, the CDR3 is TGCAGCGTTCCGGGGTATGGCTACACCTTC.

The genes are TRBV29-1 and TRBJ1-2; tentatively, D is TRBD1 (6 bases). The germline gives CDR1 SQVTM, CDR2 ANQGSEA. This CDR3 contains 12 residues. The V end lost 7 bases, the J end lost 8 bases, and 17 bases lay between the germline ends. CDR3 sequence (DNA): TGCAGCGCTGACTCAGGGGAATACGGCTACACCTTC. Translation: CSADSGEYGYTF.

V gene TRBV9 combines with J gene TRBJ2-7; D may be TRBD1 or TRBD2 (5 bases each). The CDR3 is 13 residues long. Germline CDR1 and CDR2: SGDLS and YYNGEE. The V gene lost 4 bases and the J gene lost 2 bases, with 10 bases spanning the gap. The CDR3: CASSRGAPYEQYF. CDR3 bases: TGTGCCAGCAGCCGGGGCGCCCCCTACGAGCAGTACTTC. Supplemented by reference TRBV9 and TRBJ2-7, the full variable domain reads DSGVTQTPKHLITATGQRVTLRCSPRSGDLSVYWYQQSLDQGLQFLIQYYNGEERAKGNILERFSAQQFPDLHSELNLSSLELGDSALYFCASSRGAPYEQYFGPGTRLTVT.

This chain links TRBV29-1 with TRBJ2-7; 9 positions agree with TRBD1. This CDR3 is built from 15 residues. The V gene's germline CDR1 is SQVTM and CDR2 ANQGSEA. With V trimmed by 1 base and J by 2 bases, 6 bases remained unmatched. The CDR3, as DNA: TGCAGCGTTGAAGGTAGTAGACAGGGGGCCTACGAGCAGTACTTC. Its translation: CSVEGSRQGAYEQYF.